This note documents a single T cell receptor beta chain sequence. The entry originates in a study of blood T cell repertoires in COVID-19. Method: immunoSEQ multiplex PCR; TCRdb's copy keeps in-frame clones and lacks some. The sample lists about 260,000 clones; 83% were seen once. The clonotype was recovered from a man aged 60-69 years who had recovered from COVID-19. Sequenced input: peripheral blood.

CDR3 nucleotide sequence: TGTGCCAGTAGTACGTTTCCGGGACAGAAATCCCTGAACACTGAAGCTTTCTTT. Translated: CASSTFPGQKSLNTEAFF. The rearrangement uses TRBV19 and TRBJ1-1; 7 nucleotides match TRBD1. The ends lost 4 bases at V and 0 bases at J; junction bases unmatched: 14. The CDR3 length is 18 residues. Germline lookup yields CDR1 LNHDA and CDR2 SQIVND (reference sequence).